This TCR beta chain was sequenced in a study of cytomegalovirus exposure and HLA in healthy donors. This PCR relied on a set of 60 Vbeta primers and 13 Jbeta primers. Sequencing used immunoSEQ multiplex PCR; TCRdb keeps in-frame clones, though not all of them. Counted here are roughly 140,000 clones, roughly four fifths occurring once; the ten biggest clones make up 13% to 15%. Points from the study as a whole: An observed cluster of highly shared sequence variants was recorded as a likely sequencing artifact.

In regard to this clone: What it binds is not known.

CDR3 length: 13 residues. V was pared by 5 bases and J by 6 bases, with 14 bases between. The V gene's germline CDR1 is SGHNT and CDR2 YENEEA. The receptor was derived from a human donor in good health. Sequencing input: PBMCs. V gene TRBV11-3 combines with J gene TRBJ2-7; D remains ambiguous. The chain's CDR3 is CASSNSHSREQYF. CDR3 coding DNA: TGTGCCAGCAGCAATTCTCATTCGCGCGAGCAGTACTTC.